This T cell receptor (beta chain) was recorded in a study of shared clonotypes between healthy human individuals. About this clone itself: Its antigen is still unknown.

Whole-study findings and limits: Rarefaction gave evidence that sorted-subset sequencing remained incomplete despite large depth. Lower generation probabilities were found for non-shared clonotypes than for those shared by all four donors.

TCRdb's copy holds only in-frame clones and misses some; the assay was immunoSEQ multiplex PCR. Of some 660,000 clones in the sample, more than 70% were seen once. Subsets obtained from CD4+ cells comprised CD45RA+ naive and CD45RA-negative memory cells. The sample taken for sequencing was memory CD4+ T cells sorted from blood. The subset is: CD45RA-negative fraction. This TCR was recovered from a woman aged 25-40 years in good health.

As DNA, the CDR3 is TGCGCCAGGGAATGGACAGGGGGGTACGAAAAACTGTTTTTT. This codes for CAREWTGGYEKLFF. The chain is built from TRBV5-1 and TRBJ1-4; 10 nucleotides align to TRBD1. Germline-derived CDR1 and CDR2 are SGHRS and YFSETQ. The ends lost 8 bases at V and 8 bases at J; junction bases unmatched: 9. The CDR3 covers 14 residues.